The rows below give T cell receptor beta chains drawn from one sample of a study of Ad26.COV2.S vaccination and SARS-CoV-2 variants. The assay was immunoSEQ multiplex PCR, and TCRdb's table has in-frame clones only and misses some. The sample yields hundreds of thousands of clones, 80% to 90% seen once. Sample: peripheral blood, taken in a trial of Ad26.COV2.S vaccine versus placebo. The receptors derive from a person aged 18 to 59 who received the Ad26.COV2.S COVID-19 vaccine or a placebo. CDR3s include the opening cysteine and the closing phenylalanine or tryptophan. Fields, in order: V gene, clone size, J gene, D gene, CDR3 DNA, CDR3 protein. The D gene is left open where the match is weak. Some rows have no size entry. The others give once, few or many, or a class for an expanded clone.

>TRBV7-9|.|TRBJ2-3|TRBD2
TGTGCCAACGGGACTAGCGGATTTTGGGATACGCAGTATTTT
CANGTSGFWDTQYF
>TRBV2|.|TRBJ1-4|.
TGTGCCAGCAGCCAACTGGGGGGTTACAATGAAAAACTGTTTTTT
CASSQLGGYNEKLFF
>TRBV2|once|TRBJ1-1|.
TGTGCCAGCAGTTGGGACCAAAGGTGGGGTGAAGCTTTCTTT
CASSWDQRWGEAFF
>TRBV5-1|.|TRBJ2-1|TRBD2
TGCGCCAGCACCCCTGGGACTAGTGACCTGGGGAACAATGAGCAGTTCTTC
CASTPGTSDLGNNEQFF
>TRBV10-3|.|TRBJ2-7|.
TGTGCCACAAAGGACAGTGTGGCCTACGAGCAGTACTTC
CATKDSVAYEQYF
>TRBV2|.|TRBJ1-1|.
TGTGCCAGCTTCCCGGGTATGAGAGACACTGAAGCTTTCTTT
CASFPGMRDTEAFF
>TRBV7-9|.|TRBJ1-1|.
TGTGCCAGCAGCTCGGACAACCGGAACACTGAAGCTTTCTTT
CASSSDNRNTEAFF
>TRBV19|.|TRBJ2-1|TRBD2
TGTGCCAGTAGGGGACTAGCGGGGGGTGTAGATGAGCAGTTCTTC
CASRGLAGGVDEQFF
>TRBV29-1|.|TRBJ2-7|TRBD2
TGCAGCGTTAAAATAGCGGGAGCAAATGAGCAGTACTTC
CSVKIAGANEQYF
>TRBV5-4|.|TRBJ1-2|.
TGTGCCAGCAGCTTGGTTGACCTGGGACGGCATACTAACTATGGCTACACCTTC
CASSLVDLGRHTNYGYTF
>TRBV10-3|.|TRBJ2-3|.
TGTGCCATCAGTTCTGGACTGGGAATCACAGATACGCAGTATTTT
CAISSGLGITDTQYF
>TRBV3-1/TRBV3-2|.|TRBJ2-3|.
TGTGCCAGCAGCCCACTAACGGGGAGCACAGATACGCAGTATTTT
CASSPLTGSTDTQYF
>TRBV4-3|.|TRBJ1-6|.
TGCGCCAGCAGCCAAGTCCGGGACACGGGATCATCACCCCTCCACTTT
CASSQVRDTGSSPLHF
>TRBV5-1|.|TRBJ2-3|.
TGCGCCAGCTTCTCGGACAGCACAGATACGCAGTATTTT
CASFSDSTDTQYF
>TRBV28|once|TRBJ2-1|TRBD2
TGTGCCAGCATCTCAAGTAGCGGGGCTAACTACAATGAGCAGTTCTTC
CASISSSGANYNEQFF
>TRBV7-9|.|TRBJ1-5|TRBD1
TGTGCCAGCAGCTCGGGACAGGGATATCAGCCCCAGCATTTT
CASSSGQGYQPQHF
>TRBV18|.|TRBJ2-7|TRBD2
TGTGCCAGCTCACGTAGACTAGCGGGGGGCCGGGAGCAGTACTTC
CASSRRLAGGREQYF
>TRBV5-8|once|TRBJ2-1|TRBD2
TGTGCCAGCAGCTTCATGCGGGGGGGCAACAATGAGCAGTTCTTC
CASSFMRGGNNEQFF
>TRBV19|.|TRBJ2-1|TRBD1
TGTGCCAGTAGCCGCCCTCTCCAGGACAGGGGGCATGAGCAGTTCTTC
CASSRPLQDRGHEQFF
>TRBV7-2|.|TRBJ1-2|.
TGTGCCAGCAGCCCGGTGGAGGTCTATGGCTACACCTTC
CASSPVEVYGYTF
>TRBV19|.|TRBJ2-4|.
TGTGCCAGTAGTACCTCAGGGAGCATCCCCTTCGGCATTCAGTACTTC
CASSTSGSIPFGIQYF
>TRBV12-5|.|TRBJ2-5|.
TGTGCTAGTGGTTTATTCGGGGAGACCCAGTACTTC
CASGLFGETQYF
>TRBV5-1|.|TRBJ1-2|.
TGCGCCAGCAGCCCATACGACCCACTGTATGGCTACACCTTC
CASSPYDPLYGYTF
>TRBV28|.|TRBJ2-2|.
TGTGCCAGCAGTTTATTATCTGGCGGGGAGCTGTTTTTT
CASSLLSGGELFF
>TRBV2|.|TRBJ2-3|TRBD2
TGTGCCAGCAGTGACGGGGGCGGGGGGCACACAGATACGCAGTATTTT
CASSDGGGGHTDTQYF
>TRBV7-9|.|TRBJ2-1|.
TGTGCCAGCAGCTTACAGGGGATGAGCAGTGAGCAGTTCTTC
CASSLQGMSSEQFF
>TRBV4-3|.|TRBJ1-3|TRBD1
TGCGCCAGCAGTACCGGGACAGGGTACCTCTCTGGAAACACCATATATTTT
CASSTGTGYLSGNTIYF
>TRBV5-6|.|TRBJ2-5|.
TGTGCCAGCAGCTTGATGGGCGGGGCAGGGCTCCAAAGAGAGGAGACCCAGTACTTC
CASSLMGGAGLQREETQYF
>TRBV6-1|few|TRBJ1-1|.
TGTGCCAGCAGTGATACAGGACCTTGGAGCACTGAAGCTTTCTTT
CASSDTGPWSTEAFF
>TRBV7-9|.|TRBJ1-1|.
TGTGCCAGCAGCTTAGAGGTTTGGCAGAAGAACACTGAAGCTTTCTTT
CASSLEVWQKNTEAFF
>TRBV5-4|.|TRBJ2-2|.
TGTGCCAGCAGCTTTGCTGGGAACACCGGGGAGCTGTTTTTT
CASSFAGNTGELFF
>TRBV5-1|.|TRBJ2-3|TRBD2
TGCGCCAGCAGCATGACTAGCTCCACAGATACGCAGTATTTT
CASSMTSSTDTQYF
>TRBV5-1|once|TRBJ2-2|.
TGCGCCAGCAGCAGTAGGGTCGAAACCGGGGAGCTGTTTTTT
CASSSRVETGELFF
>TRBV11-1|.|TRBJ2-7|TRBD1
TGTGCCAGCAGCTTCACAGGGGTGGAGGAGCAGTACTTC
CASSFTGVEEQYF
>TRBV18|.|TRBJ2-7|TRBD1
TGTGCCAGCTCGCCCGGGACAGCGGAAGGCGAGCAGTACTTC
CASSPGTAEGEQYF
>TRBV5-5|.|TRBJ1-2|.
TGTGCCAGCAGCTTGGCCGGGACCCTCTATGGCTACACCTTC
CASSLAGTLYGYTF
>TRBV30|.|TRBJ2-7|.
TGTGCCTGGAGCGGGGGGGCGGACAGGAGCTCCTACGAGCAGTACTTC
CAWSGGADRSSYEQYF
>TRBV7-2|.|TRBJ2-1|.
TGTGCCAGCAGACAGACAGGATCTACAAGTGAGCAGTTCTTC
CASRQTGSTSEQFF
>TRBV7-9|.|TRBJ1-4|TRBD1
TGTGCCAGCAACTCGGGACAGGGGGCCGAAAAACTGTTTTTT
CASNSGQGAEKLFF
>TRBV7-9|.|TRBJ2-7|.
TGTGCCAGCAGCCCAGGCGCGCTAAGCTCCTACGAGCAGTACTTC
CASSPGALSSYEQYF
>TRBV19|.|TRBJ2-1|TRBD2
TGTGCCAGTAGCCGGACTAGCGGGAGCTCCTACAATGAGCAGTTCTTC
CASSRTSGSSYNEQFF
>TRBV4-1|.|TRBJ2-3|TRBD1
TGCGCCAGCAGCCAAGGAACGACAGGGGCTTCCACAGATACGCAGTATTTT
CASSQGTTGASTDTQYF
>TRBV5-6|.|TRBJ1-2|.
TGTGCCAGCAGCGAGGGGGGGACACGTCTGGTTGGCTACACCTTC
CASSEGGTRLVGYTF
>TRBV19|.|TRBJ2-1|TRBD2
TGTGCCAGTAGTACGCCGGGACTAGCGGGCGGAGGCAGGCAGTTCTTC
CASSTPGLAGGGRQFF
>TRBV5-8|.|TRBJ2-7|.
TGTGCCAGCAGCTTTGCAGGGTGGGACGAGCAGTACTTC
CASSFAGWDEQYF
>TRBV9|.|TRBJ2-3|TRBD2
TGTGCCAGCAGCGGACAAGCGGGGTTCACAGATACGCAGTATTTT
CASSGQAGFTDTQYF
>TRBV10-1|.|TRBJ2-2|.
TGCGCCAGCACAAACACCGGGGAGCTGTTTTTT
CASTNTGELFF
>TRBV5-1|.|TRBJ2-2|TRBD1
TGCGCCAGCAGCTCCCTGGGACAGGGGTTGGCCGGGGAGCTGTTTTTT
CASSSLGQGLAGELFF
>TRBV10-3|.|TRBJ1-1|TRBD1
TGTGCCATCAGGGAACAGGGGGCAGCTTTCTTT
CAIREQGAAFF
>TRBV4-1|once|TRBJ2-7|.
TGCGCCAGCAGCCAACAATGGGACTCCGTGGCCTACGAGCAGTACTTC
CASSQQWDSVAYEQYF